This T cell receptor beta chain was captured by sequencing in a study of shared clonotypes between healthy human individuals. General study points: Only blood underwent sampling, and tissue repertoires likely differ. For naive CD4 cells, roughly 5% of clonotypes were shared across four donors. Against clonotypes common to all four donors, non-shared ones had lower generation probabilities.

Naive CD8 cells, CD45RO-negative and positively selected for CCR7, excluded terminally differentiated effector memory CD45RA+ cells. Recent acute infections and vaccinations were absent in the healthy HIV-negative adult donors. Looked up from germline, CDR1 is SGHDT and CDR2 is YYEEEE. CDR3 size: 13 residues. The V gene lost 1 base and the J gene lost 3 bases, with 7 bases spanning the gap. As regards this clone: What it binds is unknown.

Measured with immunoSEQ multiplex PCR; TCRdb has only the in-frame clones, and not every one. The repertoire holds around 1,900,000 clones, with around 93% as singletons. Sequenced material: naive CD8+ T cells from PBMCs. This receptor was obtained from a man in his late teens or twenties in good health. Some clones in this sample may be carry-over from other donors' samples. The rearrangement uses TRBV5-6 and TRBJ2-5; TRBD1 might be the D (5 bases). The CDR3 coding sequence is TGTGCCAGCAGCTTGTTCAGGGAAGAGACCCAGTACTTC. This sequence encodes CASSLFREETQYF.